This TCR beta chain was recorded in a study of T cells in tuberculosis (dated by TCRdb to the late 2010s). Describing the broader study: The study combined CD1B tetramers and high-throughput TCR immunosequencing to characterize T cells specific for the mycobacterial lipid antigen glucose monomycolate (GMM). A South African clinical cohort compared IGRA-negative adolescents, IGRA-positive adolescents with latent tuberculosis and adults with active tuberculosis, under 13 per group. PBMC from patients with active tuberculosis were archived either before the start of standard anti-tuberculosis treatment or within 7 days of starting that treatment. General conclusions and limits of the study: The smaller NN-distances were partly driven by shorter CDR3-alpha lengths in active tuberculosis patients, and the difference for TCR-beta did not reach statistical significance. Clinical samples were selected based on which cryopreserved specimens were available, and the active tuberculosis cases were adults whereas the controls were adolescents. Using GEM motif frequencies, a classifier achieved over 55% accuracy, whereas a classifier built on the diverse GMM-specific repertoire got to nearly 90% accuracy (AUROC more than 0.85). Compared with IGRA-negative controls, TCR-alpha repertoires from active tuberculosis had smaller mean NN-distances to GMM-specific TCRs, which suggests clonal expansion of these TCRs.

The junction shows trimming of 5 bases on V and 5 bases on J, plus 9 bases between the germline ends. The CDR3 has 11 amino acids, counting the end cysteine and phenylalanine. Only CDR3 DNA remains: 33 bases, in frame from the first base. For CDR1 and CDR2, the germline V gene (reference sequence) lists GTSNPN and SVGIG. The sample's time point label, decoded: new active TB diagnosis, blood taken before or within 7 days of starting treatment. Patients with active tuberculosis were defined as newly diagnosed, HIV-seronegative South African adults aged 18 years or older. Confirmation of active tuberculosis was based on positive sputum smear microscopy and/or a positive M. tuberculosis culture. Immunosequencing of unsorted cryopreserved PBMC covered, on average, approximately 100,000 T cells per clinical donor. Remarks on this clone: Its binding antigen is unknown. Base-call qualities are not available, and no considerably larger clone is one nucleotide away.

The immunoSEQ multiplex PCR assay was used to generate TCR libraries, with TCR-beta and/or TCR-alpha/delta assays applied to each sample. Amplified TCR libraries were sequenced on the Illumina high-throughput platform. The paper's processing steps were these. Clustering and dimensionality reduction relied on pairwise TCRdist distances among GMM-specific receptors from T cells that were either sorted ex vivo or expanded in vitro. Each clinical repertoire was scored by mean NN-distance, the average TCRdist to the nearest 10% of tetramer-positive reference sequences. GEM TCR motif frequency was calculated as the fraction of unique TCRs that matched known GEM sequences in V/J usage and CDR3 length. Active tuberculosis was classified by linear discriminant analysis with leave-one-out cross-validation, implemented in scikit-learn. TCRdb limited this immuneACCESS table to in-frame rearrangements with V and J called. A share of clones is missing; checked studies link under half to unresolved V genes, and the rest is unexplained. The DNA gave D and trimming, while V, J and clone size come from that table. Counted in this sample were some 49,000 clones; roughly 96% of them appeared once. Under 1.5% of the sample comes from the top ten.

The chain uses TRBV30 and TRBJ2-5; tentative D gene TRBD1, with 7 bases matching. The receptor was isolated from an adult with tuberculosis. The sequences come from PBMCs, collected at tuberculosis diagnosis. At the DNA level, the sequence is TGTGCCTGGGCAGGGGGGGAGACCCAGTACTTC. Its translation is CAWAGGETQYF.